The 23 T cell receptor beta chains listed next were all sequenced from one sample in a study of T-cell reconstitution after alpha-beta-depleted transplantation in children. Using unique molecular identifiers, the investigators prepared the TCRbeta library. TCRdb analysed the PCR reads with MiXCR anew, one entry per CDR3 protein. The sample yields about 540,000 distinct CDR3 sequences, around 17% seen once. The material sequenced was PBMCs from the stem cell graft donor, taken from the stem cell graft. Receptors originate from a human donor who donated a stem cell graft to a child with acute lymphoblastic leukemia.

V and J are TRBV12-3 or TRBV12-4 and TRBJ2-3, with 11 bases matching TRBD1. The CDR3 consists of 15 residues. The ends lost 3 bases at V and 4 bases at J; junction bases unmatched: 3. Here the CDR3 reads CASSFGTGGSDTQYF. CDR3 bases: TGTGCCAGCAGTTTTGGGACAGGGGGTTCAGATACGCAGTATTTT.

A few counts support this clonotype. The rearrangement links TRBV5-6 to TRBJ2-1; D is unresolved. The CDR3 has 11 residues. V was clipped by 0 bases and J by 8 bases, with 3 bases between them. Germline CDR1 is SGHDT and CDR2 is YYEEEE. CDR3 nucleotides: TGTGCCAGCAGCTTGGATTATGAGCAGTTCTTC. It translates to CASSLDYEQFF.

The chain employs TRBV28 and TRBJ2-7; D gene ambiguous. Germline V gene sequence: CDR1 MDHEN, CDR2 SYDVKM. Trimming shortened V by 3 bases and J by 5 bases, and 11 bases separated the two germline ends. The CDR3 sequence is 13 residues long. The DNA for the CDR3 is TGTGCCAGCAGTTTGACTGACTGGAACGAGCAGTACTTC. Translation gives CASSLTDWNEQYF.

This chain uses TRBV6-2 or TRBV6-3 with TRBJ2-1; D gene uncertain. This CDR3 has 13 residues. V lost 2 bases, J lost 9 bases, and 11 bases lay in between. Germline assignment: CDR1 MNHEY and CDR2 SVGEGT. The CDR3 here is CASSYLYPSEQFF. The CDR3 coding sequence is TGTGCCAGCAGTTACCTCTACCCGAGTGAGCAGTTCTTC.

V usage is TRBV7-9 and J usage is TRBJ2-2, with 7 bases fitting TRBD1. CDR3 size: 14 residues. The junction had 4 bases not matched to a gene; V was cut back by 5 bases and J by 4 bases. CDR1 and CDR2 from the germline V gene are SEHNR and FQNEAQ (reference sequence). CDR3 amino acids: CASSHYRGTGELFF. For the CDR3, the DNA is TGTGCCAGCAGCCATTACAGGGGCACCGGGGAGCTGTTTTTT.

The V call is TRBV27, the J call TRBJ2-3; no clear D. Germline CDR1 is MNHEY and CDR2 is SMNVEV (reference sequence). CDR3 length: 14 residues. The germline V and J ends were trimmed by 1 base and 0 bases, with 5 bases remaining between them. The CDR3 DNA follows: TGTGCCAGCAGTTTATACCCCAGCACAGATACGCAGTATTTT. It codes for CASSLYPSTDTQYF.

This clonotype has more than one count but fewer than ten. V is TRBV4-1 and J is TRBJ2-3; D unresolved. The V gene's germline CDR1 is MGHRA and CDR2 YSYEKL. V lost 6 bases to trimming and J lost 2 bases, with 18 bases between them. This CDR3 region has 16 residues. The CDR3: CASSPAFQRYTDTQYF. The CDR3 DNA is TGCGCCAGCAGTCCCGCCTTCCAGAGATACACAGATACGCAGTATTTT.

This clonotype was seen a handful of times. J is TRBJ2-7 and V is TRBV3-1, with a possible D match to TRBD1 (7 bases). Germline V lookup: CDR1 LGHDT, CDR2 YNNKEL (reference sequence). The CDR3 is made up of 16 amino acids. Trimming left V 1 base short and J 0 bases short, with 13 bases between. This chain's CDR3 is CASSQAGGLLSYEQYF. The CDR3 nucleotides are TGTGCCAGCAGCCAAGCAGGGGGACTGCTCTCCTACGAGCAGTACTTC.

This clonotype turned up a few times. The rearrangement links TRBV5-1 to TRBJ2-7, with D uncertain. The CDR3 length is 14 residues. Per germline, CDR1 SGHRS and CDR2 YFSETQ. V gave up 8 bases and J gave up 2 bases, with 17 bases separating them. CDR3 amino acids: CASSTFDGAYEQYF. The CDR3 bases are TGCGCCAGTTCGACTTTTGACGGAGCCTACGAGCAGTACTTC. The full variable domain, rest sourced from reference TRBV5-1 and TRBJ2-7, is KAGVTQTPRYLIKTRGQQVTLSCSPISGHRSVSWYQQTPGQGLQFLFEYFSETQRNKGNFPGRFSGRQFSNSRSEMNVSTLELGDSALYLCASSTFDGAYEQYFGPGTRLTVT.

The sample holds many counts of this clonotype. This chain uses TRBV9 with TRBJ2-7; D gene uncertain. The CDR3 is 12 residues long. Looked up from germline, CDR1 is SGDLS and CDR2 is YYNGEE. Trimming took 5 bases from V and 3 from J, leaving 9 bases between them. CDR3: CASRGTGYEQYF. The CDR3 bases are TGTGCCAGCAGGGGTACCGGCTACGAGCAGTACTTC.

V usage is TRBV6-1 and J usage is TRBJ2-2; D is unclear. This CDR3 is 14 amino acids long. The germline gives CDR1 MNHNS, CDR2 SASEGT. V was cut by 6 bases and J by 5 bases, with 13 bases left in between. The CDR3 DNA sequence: TGTGCCAGCAGCCCCCACTTATGGACCGGGGAGCTGTTTTTT. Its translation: CASSPHLWTGELFF.

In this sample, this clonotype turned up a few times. The CDR3 DNA follows: TGTGCCAGCAGCTCCGCCTCTAGCCGGGGGGGAGAGACCCAGTACTTC. Protein: CASSSASSRGGETQYF. The chain employs TRBV7-9 and TRBJ2-5, with 8 positions matching TRBD2. Germline V lookup: CDR1 SEHNR, CDR2 FQNEAQ (reference sequence). Trimming took 4 bases from V and 4 from J; bases not matched to a gene: 11. The CDR3 has 16 amino acids. The full variable domain, in which reference TRBV7-9 and TRBJ2-5 provide the parts outside the CDR3, is DTGVSQNPRHKITKRGQNVTFRCDPISEHNRLYWYRQTLGQGPEFLTYFQNEAQLEKSRLLSDRFSAERPKGSFSTLEIQRTEQGDSAMYLCASSSASSRGGETQYFGPGTRLLVL.

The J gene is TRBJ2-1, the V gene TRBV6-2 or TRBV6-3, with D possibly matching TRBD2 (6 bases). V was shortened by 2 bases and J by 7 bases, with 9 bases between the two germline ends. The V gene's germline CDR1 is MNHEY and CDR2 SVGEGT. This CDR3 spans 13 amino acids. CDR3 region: CASSYGGMNEQFF. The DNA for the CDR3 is TGTGCCAGCAGTTACGGCGGGATGAATGAGCAGTTCTTC.

CDR3 sequence reads: CASSRHRGGGETEAFF. The CDR3 DNA follows: TGTGCCAGCAGCCGACACAGGGGGGGGGGTGAAACTGAAGCTTTCTTT. The V gene is TRBV12-3 or TRBV12-4, the J gene TRBJ1-1; TRBD1 matches at 8 bases. Losses at the gene ends were 6 bases for V and 5 bases for J; bases not matched to a gene: 14. This CDR3 has 16 amino acids.

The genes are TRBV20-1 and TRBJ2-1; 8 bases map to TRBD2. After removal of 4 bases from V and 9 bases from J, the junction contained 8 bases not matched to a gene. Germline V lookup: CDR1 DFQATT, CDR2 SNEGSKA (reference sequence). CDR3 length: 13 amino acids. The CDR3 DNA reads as TGCAGTGCTAATAGCGGGATTCCTGCTGAGCAGTTCTTC. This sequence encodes CSANSGIPAEQFF.

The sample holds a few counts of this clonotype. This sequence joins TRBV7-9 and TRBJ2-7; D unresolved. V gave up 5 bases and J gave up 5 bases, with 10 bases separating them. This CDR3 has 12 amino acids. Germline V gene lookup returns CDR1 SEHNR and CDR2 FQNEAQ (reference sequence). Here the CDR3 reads CASSPVPHEQYF. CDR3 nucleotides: TGTGCCAGCAGCCCGGTGCCCCACGAGCAGTACTTC.

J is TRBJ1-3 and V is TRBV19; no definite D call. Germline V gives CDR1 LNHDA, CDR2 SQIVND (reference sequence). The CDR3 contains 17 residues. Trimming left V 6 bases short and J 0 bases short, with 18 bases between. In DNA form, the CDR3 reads TGTGCCAGTAGGAAACCCACTGCAGCCGCCTCTGGAAACACCATATATTTT. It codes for CASRKPTAAASGNTIYF. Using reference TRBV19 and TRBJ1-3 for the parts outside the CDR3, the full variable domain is DGGITQSPKYLFRKEGQNVTLSCEQNLNHDAMYWYRQDPGQGLRLIYYSQIVNDFQKGDIAEGYSVSREKKESFPLTVTSAQKNPTAFYLCASRKPTAAASGNTIYFGEGSWLTVV.

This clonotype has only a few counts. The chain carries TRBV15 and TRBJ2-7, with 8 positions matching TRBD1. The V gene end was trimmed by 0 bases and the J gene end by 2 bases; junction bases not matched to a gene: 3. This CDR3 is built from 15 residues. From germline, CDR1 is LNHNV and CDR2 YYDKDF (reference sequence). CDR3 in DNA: TGTGCCACCAGCAGAGACCCAGGGGGCGCCTACGAGCAGTACTTC. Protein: CATSRDPGGAYEQYF. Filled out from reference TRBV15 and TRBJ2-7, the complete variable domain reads DAMVIQNPRYQVTQFGKPVTLSCSQTLNHNVMYWYQQKSSQAPKLLFHYYDKDFNNEADTPDNFQSRRPNTSFCFLDIRSPGLGDTAMYLCATSRDPGGAYEQYFGPGTRLTVT.

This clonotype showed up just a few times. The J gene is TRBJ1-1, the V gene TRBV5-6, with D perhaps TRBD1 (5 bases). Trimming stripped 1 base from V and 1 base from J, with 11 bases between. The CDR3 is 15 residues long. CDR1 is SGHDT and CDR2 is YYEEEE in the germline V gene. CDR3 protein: CASSLPTGRNTEAFF. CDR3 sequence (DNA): TGTGCCAGCAGCTTGCCTACGGGGCGGAACACTGAAGCTTTCTTT.

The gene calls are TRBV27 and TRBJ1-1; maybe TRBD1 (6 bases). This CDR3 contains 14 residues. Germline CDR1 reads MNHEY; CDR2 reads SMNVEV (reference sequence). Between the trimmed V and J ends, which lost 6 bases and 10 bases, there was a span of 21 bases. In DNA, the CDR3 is TGTGCCAGCAGCCAACCGGGACATTACAGTTCAGCTTTCTTT. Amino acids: CASSQPGHYSSAFF.

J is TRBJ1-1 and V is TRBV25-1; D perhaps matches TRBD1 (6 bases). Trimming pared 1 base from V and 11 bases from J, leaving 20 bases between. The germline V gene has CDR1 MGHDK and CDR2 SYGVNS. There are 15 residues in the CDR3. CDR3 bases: TGTGCCAGCAGTGAATCAGGTGGGGGGCGAGTAGCTGCTTTCTTT. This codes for CASSESGGGRVAAFF.

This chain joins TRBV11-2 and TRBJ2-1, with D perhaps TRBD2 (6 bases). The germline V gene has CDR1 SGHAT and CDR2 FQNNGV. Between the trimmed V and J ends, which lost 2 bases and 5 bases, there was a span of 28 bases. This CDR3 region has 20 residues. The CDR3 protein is CASSLSPGGHGAGFDNEQFF. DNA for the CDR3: TGTGCCAGCAGCTTAAGTCCTGGTGGGCATGGCGCGGGGTTCGACAATGAGCAGTTCTTC.

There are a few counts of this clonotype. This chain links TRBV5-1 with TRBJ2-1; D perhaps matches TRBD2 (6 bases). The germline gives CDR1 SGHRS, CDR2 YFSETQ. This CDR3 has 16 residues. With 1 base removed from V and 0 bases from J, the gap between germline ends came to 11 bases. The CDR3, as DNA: TGCGCCAGCAGCTTGACTATTAGCGGCTCCTACAATGAGCAGTTCTTC. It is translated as CASSLTISGSYNEQFF.